The subject of this entry is one T cell receptor beta chain. Following a re-call of the 5' RACE reads, TCRdb has one entry per CDR3 protein and lacks DNA. This repertoire includes over 150,000 distinct CDR3 sequences. The entry originates in a study of T cells expressing NK-cell markers. The CDR3 runs to 15 residues. The receptor was derived from a man aged 18-70 years in good health. Sequencing input: blood T cells: a sorted CD56 or NKG2C T cell subset, CD4+ or CD8+ T cells, or bulk PBMC T cells (not recorded which). This chain connects TRBV12-3 or TRBV12-4 to TRBJ2-7. CDR3 protein: CASSLGYDDADEQYF.